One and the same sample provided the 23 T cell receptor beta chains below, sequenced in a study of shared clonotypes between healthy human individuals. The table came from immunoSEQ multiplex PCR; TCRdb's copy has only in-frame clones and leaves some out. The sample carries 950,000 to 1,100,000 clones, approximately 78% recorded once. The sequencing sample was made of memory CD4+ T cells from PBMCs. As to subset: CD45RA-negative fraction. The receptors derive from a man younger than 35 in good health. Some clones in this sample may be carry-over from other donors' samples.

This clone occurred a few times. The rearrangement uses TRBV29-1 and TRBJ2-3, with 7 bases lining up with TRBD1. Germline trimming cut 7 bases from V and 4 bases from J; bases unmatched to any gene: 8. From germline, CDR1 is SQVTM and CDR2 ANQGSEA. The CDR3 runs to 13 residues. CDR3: CSARDSRADTQYF. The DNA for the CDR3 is TGCAGCGCTCGGGACAGTCGGGCAGATACGCAGTATTTT.

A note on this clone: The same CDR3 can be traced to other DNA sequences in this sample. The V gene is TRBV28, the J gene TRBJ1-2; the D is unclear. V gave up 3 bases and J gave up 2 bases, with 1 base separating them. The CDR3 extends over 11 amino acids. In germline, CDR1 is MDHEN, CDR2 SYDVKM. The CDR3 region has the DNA TGTGCCAGCAGTTTGAACTATGGCTACACCTTC. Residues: CASSLNYGYTF.

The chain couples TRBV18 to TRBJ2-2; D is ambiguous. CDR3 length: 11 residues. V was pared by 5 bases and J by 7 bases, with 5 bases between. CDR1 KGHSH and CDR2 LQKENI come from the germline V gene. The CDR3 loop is CASSVGGELFF. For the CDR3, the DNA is TGTGCCAGCTCAGTGGGCGGGGAGCTGTTTTTT. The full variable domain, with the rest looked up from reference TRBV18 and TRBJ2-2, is NAGVMQNPRHLVRRRGQEARLRCSPMKGHSHVYWYRQLPEEGLKFMVYLQKENIIDESGMPKERFSAEFPKEGPSILRIQQVVRGDSAAYFCASSVGGELFFGEGSRLTVL.

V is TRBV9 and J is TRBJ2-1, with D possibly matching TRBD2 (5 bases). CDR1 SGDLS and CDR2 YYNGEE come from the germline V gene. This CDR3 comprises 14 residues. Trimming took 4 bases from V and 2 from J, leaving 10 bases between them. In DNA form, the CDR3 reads TGTGCCAGCAGCCCGGGAACGCCCTACAATGAGCAGTTCTTC. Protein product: CASSPGTPYNEQFF.

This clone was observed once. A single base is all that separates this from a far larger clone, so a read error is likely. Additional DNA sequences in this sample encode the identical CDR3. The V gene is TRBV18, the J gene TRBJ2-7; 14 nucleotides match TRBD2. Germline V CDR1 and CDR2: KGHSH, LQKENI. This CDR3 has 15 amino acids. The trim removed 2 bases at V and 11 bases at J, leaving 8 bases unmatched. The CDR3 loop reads CASSPGLAGGMPEYF. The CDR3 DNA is TGTGCCAGCTCACCAGGACTAGCGGGGGGCATGCCGGAGTACTTC.

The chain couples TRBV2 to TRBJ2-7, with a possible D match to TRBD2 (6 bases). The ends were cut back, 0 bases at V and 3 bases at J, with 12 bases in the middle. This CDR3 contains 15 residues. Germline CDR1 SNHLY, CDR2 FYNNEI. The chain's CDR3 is CASSEAPGVFYEQYF. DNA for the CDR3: TGTGCCAGCAGTGAAGCTCCGGGAGTCTTCTACGAGCAGTACTTC.

The CDR3 DNA sequence: TGTGCCAGCAGTTCGCCCGGTCTAGCGGGAGGGGCTGAGCAGTTCTTC. Translating it yields CASSSPGLAGGAEQFF. The chain is built from TRBV6-6 and TRBJ2-1, with 12 bases identical to TRBD2. The CDR3 is 16 residues long. Trimming cost V 4 bases and J 9 bases; bases outside gene matches: 10. Germline loops: CDR1 MNHNY, CDR2 SVGAGI (reference sequence).

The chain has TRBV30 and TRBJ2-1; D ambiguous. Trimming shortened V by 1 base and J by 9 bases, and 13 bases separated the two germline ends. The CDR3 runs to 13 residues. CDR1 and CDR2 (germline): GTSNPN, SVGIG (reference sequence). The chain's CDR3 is CAWSEGSFIEQFF. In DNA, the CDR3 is TGTGCCTGGAGTGAGGGTAGCTTCATTGAGCAGTTCTTC.

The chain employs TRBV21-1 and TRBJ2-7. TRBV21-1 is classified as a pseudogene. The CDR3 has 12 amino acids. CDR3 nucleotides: TGTGCCAGCAGGAAACCGCCCTACGAGCAGTACTTC. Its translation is CASRKPPYEQYF.

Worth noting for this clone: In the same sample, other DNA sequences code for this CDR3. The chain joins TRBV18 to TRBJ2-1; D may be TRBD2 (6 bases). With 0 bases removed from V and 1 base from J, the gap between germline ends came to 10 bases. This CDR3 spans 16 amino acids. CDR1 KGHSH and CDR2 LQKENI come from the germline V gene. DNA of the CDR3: TGTGCCAGCTCACCACCGGCGGGATCTTCCTACAATGAGCAGTTCTTC. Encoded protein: CASSPPAGSSYNEQFF.

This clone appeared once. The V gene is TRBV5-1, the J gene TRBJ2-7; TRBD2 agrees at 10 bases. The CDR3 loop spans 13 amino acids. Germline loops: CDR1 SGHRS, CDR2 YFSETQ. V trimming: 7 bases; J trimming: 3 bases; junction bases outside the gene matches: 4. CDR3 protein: CASRPSGGYEQYF. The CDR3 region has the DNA TGCGCCAGCCGTCCTAGCGGGGGCTACGAGCAGTACTTC.

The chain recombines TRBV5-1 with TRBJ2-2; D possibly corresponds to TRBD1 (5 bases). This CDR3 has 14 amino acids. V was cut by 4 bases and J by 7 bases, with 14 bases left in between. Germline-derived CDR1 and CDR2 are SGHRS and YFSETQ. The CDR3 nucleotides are TGCGCCAGCAGCCGGGCAGGGATGAGCGGGGAGCTGTTTTTT. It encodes CASSRAGMSGELFF.

CDR3 amino acids: CASSRIAGVDNEQFF. CDR3 DNA sequence: TGTGCCAGCAGCCGCATAGCGGGAGTTGACAATGAGCAGTTCTTC. The rearrangement joins TRBV7-6 to TRBJ2-1; 9 nucleotides line up with TRBD2. In germline, CDR1 is SGHVS, CDR2 FNYEAQ. The J segment lost 5 bases and the V segment lost 5 bases, leaving 7 bases of the junction unmatched. The CDR3 spans 15 residues.

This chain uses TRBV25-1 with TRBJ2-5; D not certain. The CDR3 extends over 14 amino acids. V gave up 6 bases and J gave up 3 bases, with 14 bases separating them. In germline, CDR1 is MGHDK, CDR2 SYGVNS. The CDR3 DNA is TGTGCCAGCAGATCCCTCGCGGATAAAGAGACCCAGTACTTC. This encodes CASRSLADKETQYF.

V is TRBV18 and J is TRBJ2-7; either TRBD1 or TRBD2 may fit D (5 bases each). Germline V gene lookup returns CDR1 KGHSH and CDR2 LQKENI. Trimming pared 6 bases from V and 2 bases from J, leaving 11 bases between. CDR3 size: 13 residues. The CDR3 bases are TGTGCCAGCTCGAGAAGGGGACCCTACGAGCAGTACTTC. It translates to CASSRRGPYEQYF.

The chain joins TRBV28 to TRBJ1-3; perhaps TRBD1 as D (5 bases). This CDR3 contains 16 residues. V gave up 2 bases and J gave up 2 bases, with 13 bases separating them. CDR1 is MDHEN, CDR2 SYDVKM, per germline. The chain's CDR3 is CASSLGGGVAGNTIYF. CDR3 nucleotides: TGTGCCAGCAGTTTAGGCGGGGGGGTCGCTGGAAACACCATATATTTT.

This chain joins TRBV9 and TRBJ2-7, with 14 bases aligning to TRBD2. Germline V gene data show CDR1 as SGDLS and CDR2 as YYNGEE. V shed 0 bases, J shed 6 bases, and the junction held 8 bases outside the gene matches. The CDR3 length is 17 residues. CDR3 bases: TGTGCCAGCAGCGTAGGAGCGGGGACTAGCGGGAGAGGCGAGCAGTACTTC. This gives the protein CASSVGAGTSGRGEQYF.

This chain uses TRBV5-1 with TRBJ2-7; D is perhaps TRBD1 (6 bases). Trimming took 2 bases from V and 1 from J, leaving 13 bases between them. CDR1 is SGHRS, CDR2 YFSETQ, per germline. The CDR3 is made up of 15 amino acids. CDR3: CASSFVQGTSYEQYF. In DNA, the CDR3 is TGCGCCAGCAGCTTCGTACAGGGCACATCCTACGAGCAGTACTTC.

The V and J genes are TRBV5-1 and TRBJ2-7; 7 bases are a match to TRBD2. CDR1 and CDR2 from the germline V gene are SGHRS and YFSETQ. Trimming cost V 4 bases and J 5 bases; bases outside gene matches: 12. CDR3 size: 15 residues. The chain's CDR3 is CASSPPWEGGNEQYF. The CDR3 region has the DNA TGCGCCAGCAGCCCCCCTTGGGAGGGAGGGAACGAGCAGTACTTC.

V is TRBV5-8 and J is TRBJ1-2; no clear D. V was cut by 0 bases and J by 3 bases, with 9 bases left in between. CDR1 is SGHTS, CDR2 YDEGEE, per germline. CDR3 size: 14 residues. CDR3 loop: CASSLGGTDYGYTF. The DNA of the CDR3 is TGTGCCAGCAGCTTGGGGGGAACTGACTATGGCTACACCTTC. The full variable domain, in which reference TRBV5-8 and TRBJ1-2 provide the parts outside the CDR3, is EAGVTQSPTHLIKTRGQQATLRCSPISGHTSVYWYQQALGLGLQFLLWYDEGEERNRGNFPPRFSGRQFPNYSSELNVNALELEDSALYLCASSLGGTDYGYTFGSGTRLTVV.

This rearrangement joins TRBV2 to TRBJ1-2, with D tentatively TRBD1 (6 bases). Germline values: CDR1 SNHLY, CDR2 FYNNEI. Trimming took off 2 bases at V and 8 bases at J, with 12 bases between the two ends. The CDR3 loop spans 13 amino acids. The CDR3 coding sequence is TGTGCCAGCAGTGAACCGGGGGCGCGCGGCTACACCTTC. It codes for CASSEPGARGYTF.

The CDR3 spells CASRSTAGNTEAFF. As DNA, the CDR3 is TGTGCCAGCAGGTCAACGGCGGGGAACACTGAAGCTTTCTTT. This chain connects TRBV6-5 to TRBJ1-1; D uncertain. V lost 6 bases and J 1 base, leaving 12 bases between the germline ends. Per germline, CDR1 MNHEY and CDR2 SVGAGI. The CDR3 length is 14 residues.

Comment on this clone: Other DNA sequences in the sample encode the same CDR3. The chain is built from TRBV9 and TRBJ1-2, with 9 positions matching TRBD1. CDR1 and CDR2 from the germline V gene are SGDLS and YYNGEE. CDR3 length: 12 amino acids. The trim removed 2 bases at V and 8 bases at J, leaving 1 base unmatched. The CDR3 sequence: CASSVTGGGYTF. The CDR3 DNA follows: TGTGCCAGCAGCGTCACAGGGGGCGGCTACACCTTC. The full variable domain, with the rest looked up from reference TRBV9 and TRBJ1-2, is DSGVTQTPKHLITATGQRVTLRCSPRSGDLSVYWYQQSLDQGLQFLIQYYNGEERAKGNILERFSAQQFPDLHSELNLSSLELGDSALYFCASSVTGGGYTFGSGTRLTVV.